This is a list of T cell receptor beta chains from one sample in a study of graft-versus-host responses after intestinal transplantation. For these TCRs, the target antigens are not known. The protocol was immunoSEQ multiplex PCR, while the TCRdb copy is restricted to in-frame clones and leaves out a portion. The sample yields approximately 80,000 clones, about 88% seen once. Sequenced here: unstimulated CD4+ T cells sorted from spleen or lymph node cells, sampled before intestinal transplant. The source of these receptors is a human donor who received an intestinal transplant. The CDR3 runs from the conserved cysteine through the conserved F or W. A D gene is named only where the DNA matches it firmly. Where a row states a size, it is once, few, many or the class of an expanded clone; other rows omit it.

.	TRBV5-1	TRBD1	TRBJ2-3	TGCGCCAGCAGTCGGGACAGGGTCACAGATACGCAGTATTTT	CASSRDRVTDTQYF
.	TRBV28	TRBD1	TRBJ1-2	TGTGCCAGCAGTTTATGGGACAGGGGCTATGGCTACACCTTC	CASSLWDRGYGYTF
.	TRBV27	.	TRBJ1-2	TGTGCCAGCAGTTTCAGCAGGGGTTCGTATGGCTACACCTTC	CASSFSRGSYGYTF
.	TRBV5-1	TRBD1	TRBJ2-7	TGCGCCAGCAGCCCGCATACGAGAGGACAGGGCTACGAGCAGTACTTC	CASSPHTRGQGYEQYF
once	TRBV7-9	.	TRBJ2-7	TGTGCCAGCAGTTCGTCTATCCCCCGCTCCTACGAGCAGTACTTC	CASSSSIPRSYEQYF
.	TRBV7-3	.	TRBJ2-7	TGTGCCAGCAGCTTATCCCAGGGCTCGTCCTACGAGCAGTACTTC	CASSLSQGSSYEQYF
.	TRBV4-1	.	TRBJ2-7	TGCGCCAGCAGCCGACAAGCGGGTCCTACCCCCTACGAGCAGTACTTC	CASSRQAGPTPYEQYF
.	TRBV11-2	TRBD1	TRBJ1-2	TGTGCCAGCAGCTTAGCTACCCGGGACAGGGGGTATGGCTACACCTTC	CASSLATRDRGYGYTF
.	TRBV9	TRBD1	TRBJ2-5	TGTGCCAGCAGCCCCGGACAGGGGAGGGAAGAGACCCAGTACTTC	CASSPGQGREETQYF
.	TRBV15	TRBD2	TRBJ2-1	TGTGCCACCAGCAGAGGAGGGGCTAGCGGGGGTAATGAGCAGTTCTTC	CATSRGGASGGNEQFF